This TCR beta chain emerged from a study of naive and memory T cell subsets. Germline CDR1 and CDR2: SNHLY and FYNNEI. Trimming removed 4 bases from V and 4 bases from J, with 10 bases in between. The CDR3 has 13 residues. This clonotype was observed many times. Ligated cDNA underwent four rounds of PCR with nested alpha and beta constant region primers and SP2. MiXCR was run by TCRdb on the UMI-ligation and nested PCR reads, yielding one entry per CDR3 protein. Of approximately 21,000 distinct CDR3 sequences in the sample, approximately 5.7% were seen once. Treatment here: skin biopsy from PPD injection site in Mantoux-positive individual. The library had UMIs added by 3' ligation of an oligonucleotide to TCR cDNA.

V is TRBV2 and J is TRBJ1-2; D may be TRBD1 (6 bases). The source is an adult in good health. The sequencing used skin, collected from a tuberculin skin test site. The CDR3 region is CASSVAGAYGYTF. CDR3 bases: TGTGCCAGCAGTGTTGCGGGGGCCTATGGCTACACCTTC.